One sample yielded the 23 T cell receptor beta chains listed below, sequenced in a study of cytomegalovirus exposure and HLA in healthy donors. A multiplex PCR was run with 60 Vbeta primers and 13 Jbeta primers. TCRdb's table, derived via immunoSEQ multiplex PCR, lists solely in-frame clones and lacks some. The sample includes roughly 120,000 clones, around 69% of them seen just once. The sequenced sample consisted of PBMCs. The receptor set was obtained from a middle-aged man in good health and CMV-seropositive.

The V call is TRBV6-5, the J call TRBJ2-1, with D perhaps matching TRBD2 (6 bases). Germline values: CDR1 MNHEY, CDR2 SVGAGI. CDR3 length: 15 residues. The V end was cut by 7 bases, the J end by 8 bases, with 21 bases between. The CDR3 region is CASIPPGLPADEQFF. CDR3 coding DNA: TGTGCCAGCATTCCCCCGGGACTCCCTGCGGATGAGCAGTTCTTC.

This clone appeared once. This chain joins TRBV18 and TRBJ1-5, with TRBD1 matching 8 bases. The CDR3 is made up of 14 amino acids. The germline gives CDR1 KGHSH, CDR2 LQKENI. V shed 2 bases and J 4 bases; nucleotides not matched to a gene: 1. The CDR3 spells CASSPGQGNQPQHF. The CDR3 DNA follows: TGTGCCAGCTCACCAGGACAGGGTAATCAGCCCCAGCATTTT.

The chain has TRBV5-1 and TRBJ1-1, with 8 nucleotides matching TRBD1. From germline, CDR1 is SGHRS and CDR2 YFSETQ. Germline trimming cut 4 bases from V and 3 bases from J; bases unmatched to any gene: 2. This CDR3 comprises 13 residues. The CDR3 spells CASSGQGDTEAFF. The CDR3, as DNA: TGCGCCAGCAGCGGACAGGGAGACACTGAAGCTTTCTTT.

CDR3 amino acids: CASSRRLAEGTYEQYF. DNA for the CDR3: TGTGCCAGCAGCCGCCGACTAGCGGAAGGTACCTACGAGCAGTACTTC. The chain uses TRBV4-2 and TRBJ2-7; 9 bases fit TRBD2. Germline CDR1 LGHNA, CDR2 YNFKEQ. This CDR3 is built from 16 residues. With V trimmed by 4 bases and J by 2 bases, 9 bases remained unmatched.

The chain carries TRBV6-4 and TRBJ1-1; no reliable D call. V was pared by 5 bases and J by 1 base, with 14 bases between. Germline CDR1 MRHNA, CDR2 SNTAGT. There are 15 residues in the CDR3. The CDR3 protein is CASSPNHSPNTEAFF. The CDR3 DNA reads TGTGCCAGCAGTCCCAATCACAGCCCGAACACTGAAGCTTTCTTT.

The chain links TRBV28 to TRBJ2-7, with 12 bases matching TRBD2. Germline assignment: CDR1 MDHEN and CDR2 SYDVKM. V lost 5 bases to trimming and J lost 2 bases; unmatched junction nucleotides: 4. The CDR3 is made up of 15 amino acids. The CDR3 coding sequence is TGTGCCAGCAGTATCGGGACTAGCGGGCCCTACGAGCAGTACTTC. Translated, it gives CASSIGTSGPYEQYF.

This clone occurred a few times. The V call is TRBV6-5, the J call TRBJ2-1; 8 positions match TRBD1. This CDR3 comprises 15 residues. Germline CDR1 MNHEY, CDR2 SVGAGI. Unmatched junction bases numbered 9, after V lost 5 bases and J lost 6 bases. CDR3 bases: TGTGCCAGCAGTCCCCGGACAGGGTTGGGCAATGAGCAGTTCTTC. Translation: CASSPRTGLGNEQFF.

The chain combines TRBV18 with TRBJ1-4; D is uncertain. This CDR3 region has 15 residues. Germline V gene lookup returns CDR1 KGHSH and CDR2 LQKENI. V was cut by 1 base and J by 7 bases, with 13 bases left in between. The CDR3 here is CASSPRNGVGEKLFF. The CDR3 DNA follows: TGTGCCAGCTCACCACGGAACGGGGTGGGTGAAAAACTGTTTTTT.

The chain couples TRBV6-5 to TRBJ1-3; D may be TRBD1 (5 bases). V lost 0 bases to trimming and J lost 1 base, with 10 bases between them. In germline, CDR1 is MNHEY, CDR2 SVGAGI. This CDR3 contains 16 residues. CDR3 residues: CASSYSREGSGNTIYF. CDR3 DNA sequence: TGTGCCAGCAGTTACTCCCGGGAGGGGTCTGGAAACACCATATATTTT.

The chain is built from TRBV11-3 and TRBJ2-2; TRBD2 might be the D (6 bases). The germline gives CDR1 SGHNT, CDR2 YENEEA. This CDR3 spans 16 amino acids. V lost 4 bases, J lost 1 base, and 13 bases lay in between. The CDR3 DNA reads TGTGCCAGCAGCTCTTCCCCTAGCGTGAACACCGGGGAGCTGTTTTTT. It translates to CASSSSPSVNTGELFF.

This chain joins TRBV5-6 and TRBJ2-5; D may be TRBD1 (5 bases). The CDR3 extends over 16 amino acids. CDR1 and CDR2 (germline): SGHDT, YYEEEE. V was shortened by 0 bases and J by 5 bases, with 17 bases between the two germline ends. The CDR3 spells CASSLDQGRIGETQYF. The CDR3 nucleotides are TGTGCCAGCAGCTTGGACCAGGGTAGGATAGGGGAGACCCAGTACTTC.

This chain connects TRBV27 to TRBJ2-5; 11 bases are shared with TRBD2. The CDR3 spans 14 residues. The V segment lost 4 bases and the J segment 3 bases; nucleotides outside the gene matches: 1. The germline V gene encodes CDR1 MNHEY and CDR2 SMNVEV (reference sequence). Here the CDR3 reads CASSSTSGEETQYF. The CDR3 DNA follows: TGTGCCAGCAGTTCGACTAGCGGGGAAGAGACCCAGTACTTC.

A remark on this clone: Relative to the germline gene, one junction end is altered; a read error may explain this. The chain employs TRBV25-1 and TRBJ2-1, with D unresolved. Germline V gene sequence: CDR1 MGHDK, CDR2 SYGVNS. The CDR3 has 13 residues. The CDR3 loop reads CASSEFSTNGQFF. The CDR3 nucleotides are TGTGCCAGCAGTGAATTTTCTACCAATGGGCAGTTCTTC. Supplemented by reference TRBV25-1 and TRBJ2-1, the full variable domain reads EADIYQTPRYLVIGTGKKITLECSQTMGHDKMYWYQQDPGMELHLIHYSYGVNSTEKGDLSSESTVSRIRTEHFPLTLESARPSHTSQYLCASSEFSTNGQFFGPGTRLTVL.

The chain has TRBV29-1 and TRBJ2-7, with a possible D match to TRBD2 (5 bases). V was shortened by 2 bases and J by 1 base, with 6 bases between the two germline ends. The CDR3 is made up of 12 amino acids. Germline CDR1 and CDR2: SQVTM and ANQGSEA. Here the CDR3 DNA reads TGCAGCGTTGAACAGCGGTCCTACGAGCAGTACTTC. Its translation is CSVEQRSYEQYF.

This chain uses TRBV19 with TRBJ2-2, with a possible D match to TRBD2 (6 bases). In germline, CDR1 is LNHDA, CDR2 SQIVND (reference sequence). Trimming took off 3 bases at V and 6 bases at J, with 8 bases between the two ends. The CDR3 length is 13 residues. In nucleotides, the CDR3 is TGTGCCAGTAGTATGGAGGGGTCCGGGGAGCTGTTTTTT. This translates into CASSMEGSGELFF.

The chain employs TRBV18 and TRBJ2-4; possible D gene TRBD1, 6 bases. Germline values: CDR1 KGHSH, CDR2 LQKENI. The CDR3 is made up of 14 amino acids. The ends were cut back, 3 bases at V and 6 bases at J, with 12 bases in the middle. The DNA for the CDR3 is TGTGCCAGCTCACCTTCGACAGGACGAAACATTCAGTACTTC. Protein sequence: CASSPSTGRNIQYF.

The genes are TRBV5-1 and TRBJ2-6; TRBD2 matches at 8 bases. Germline CDR1 and CDR2: SGHRS and YFSETQ. The CDR3 has 15 residues. The J segment lost 2 bases and the V segment lost 4 bases, leaving 2 bases of the junction unmatched. CDR3 in amino acids: CASSPGGPGANVLTF. The CDR3 region has the DNA TGCGCCAGCAGCCCGGGGGGGCCTGGGGCCAACGTCCTGACTTTC.

This clone appeared a few times. The chain links TRBV25-1 to TRBJ1-5, with D perhaps matching TRBD1 (6 bases). V dropped 4 bases and J dropped 0 bases, with 19 bases sitting between them. Looked up from germline, CDR1 is MGHDK and CDR2 is SYGVNS. The CDR3 consists of 18 residues. CDR3 sequence: CASSGGLGDIYSNQPQHF. The CDR3 nucleotides are TGTGCCAGCAGTGGGGGATTGGGGGACATCTATAGCAATCAGCCCCAGCATTTT.

This clone was seen more than once but under ten times. This CDR3 is also generated by other DNA sequences in the sample. The gene calls are TRBV7-2 and TRBJ2-5; D is uncertain. Deletions cut 3 bases from V and 2 bases from J, with 7 bases between. The germline CDR1 and CDR2 sequences are SGHTA and FQGNSA. This CDR3 is 13 amino acids long. This CDR3 is CASSFNRQETQYF. CDR3 nucleotide sequence: TGTGCCAGCAGCTTTAATAGACAAGAGACCCAGTACTTC.

This chain links TRBV6-1 with TRBJ2-3; 8 nucleotides align to TRBD2. The CDR3 spans 14 residues. V lost 7 bases to trimming and J lost 4 bases; unmatched junction nucleotides: 7. In germline, CDR1 is MNHNS, CDR2 SASEGT. CDR3 DNA: TGTGCCAGCAAAACGGGAGGGGACTCAGATACGCAGTATTTT. Its translation: CASKTGGDSDTQYF.

This clone has more than one count but fewer than ten. This chain links TRBV15 with TRBJ2-5; 7 bases agree with TRBD2. CDR3 length: 12 residues. CDR1 and CDR2 from the germline V gene are LNHNV and YYDKDF (reference sequence). Germline trimming cut 0 bases from V and 11 bases from J; bases unmatched to any gene: 3. Here the CDR3 DNA reads TGTGCCACCAGCAGAGATTCGCGGGGGCAGTACTTC. Encoded protein: CATSRDSRGQYF.

Concerning this clone itself: At one end, the junction sequence differs from germline, possibly due to a read error. The chain joins TRBV7-9 to TRBJ1-1, with 8 bases aligning to TRBD1. From germline, CDR1 is SEHNR and CDR2 FQNEAQ (reference sequence). This CDR3 is 13 amino acids long. CDR3 loop: CSSSIIGQGPAFF. CDR3 nucleotide sequence: TGTTCCAGCAGCATAATCGGACAGGGTCCGGCTTTCTTT.

This chain joins TRBV18 and TRBJ1-4; D is ambiguous. Trimming cost V 6 bases and J 1 base, with 18 bases left between them. Germline V gene data show CDR1 as KGHSH and CDR2 as LQKENI. CDR3 length: 17 amino acids. CDR3 in DNA: TGTGCCAGCTCGGAGGGAGGAGCTCGGAAAACTAATGAAAAACTGTTTTTT. Its protein is CASSEGGARKTNEKLFF.